This entry concerns a single T cell receptor (beta chain). Its antigen is still unknown. The V gene's germline CDR1 is SGHRS and CDR2 YFSETQ. The CDR3 consists of 20 residues. V gave up 4 bases and J gave up 6 bases, with 32 bases separating them. These data originate in a study of T cell responses to AZD1222 COVID-19 vaccine. Repertoires were generated with immunoSEQ multiplex PCR, while TCRdb's copy carries only in-frame clones and drops some. Among 95,000 to 100,000 clones listed, roughly 86% were seen once. Study-level points and caveats: Spike-wide coverage was observed for vaccine-associated CD4 TCRs, with dominant responses at 160-218 and 743-854. Scientists sampled the repertoires only once the peak T cell response had passed. Just five or six AZD1222 recipients were seropositive at baseline.

The source of this sequence is an adult who received the AZD1222 COVID-19 vaccine. This sample comprised peripheral blood, obtained 28 days after the second AZD1222 dose. The V call is TRBV5-1, the J call TRBJ2-4; TRBD1 is a possible D gene (5 bases). CDR3 sequence reads: CASSPGGVTPIQGGRNIQYF. The CDR3 DNA sequence: TGCGCCAGCAGCCCTGGTGGGGTCACGCCTATCCAGGGTGGTAGAAACATTCAGTACTTC.